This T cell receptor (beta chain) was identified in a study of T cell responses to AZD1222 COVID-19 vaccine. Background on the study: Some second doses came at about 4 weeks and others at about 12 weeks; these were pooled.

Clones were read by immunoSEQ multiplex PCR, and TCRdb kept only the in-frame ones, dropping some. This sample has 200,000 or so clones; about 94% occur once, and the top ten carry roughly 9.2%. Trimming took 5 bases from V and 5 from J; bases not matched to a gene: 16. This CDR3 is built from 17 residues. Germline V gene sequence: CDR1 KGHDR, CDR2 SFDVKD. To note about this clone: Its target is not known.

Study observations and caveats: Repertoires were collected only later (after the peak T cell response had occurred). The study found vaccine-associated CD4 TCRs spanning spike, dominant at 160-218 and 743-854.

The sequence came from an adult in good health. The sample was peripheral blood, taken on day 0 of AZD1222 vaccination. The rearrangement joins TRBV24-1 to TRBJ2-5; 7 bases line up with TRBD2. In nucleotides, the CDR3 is TGTGCCACCAGTGTACGGTGGAGGCAGGGAGGGTGGGAGACCCAGTACTTC. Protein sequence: CATSVRWRQGGWETQYF.